One and the same sample provided the 10 T cell receptor beta chains below, sequenced in a study of blood T cell repertoires in COVID-19. Sequencing used immunoSEQ multiplex PCR; TCRdb keeps in-frame clones, though not all of them. The sample records approximately 260,000 clones, around 80% being singletons. Sequenced input: PBMCs or T cells enriched from blood (not recorded which). The receptors stem from a man aged 30-40 years with acute COVID-19.

The chain carries TRBV28 and TRBJ1-6; no firm D call. CDR1 and CDR2 from the germline V gene are MDHEN and SYDVKM. V shed 4 bases and J shed 8 bases, with 9 bases lying between them. The CDR3 spans 13 residues. CDR3 residues: CASSSPFDSPLHF. CDR3 nucleotide sequence: TGTGCCAGCAGTTCCCCATTTGATTCACCCCTCCACTTT.

This clone was recorded only once. The identical CDR3 is also encoded by other nucleotide sequences in the sample. The chain is built from TRBV19 and TRBJ1-5; possible D gene TRBD1, 6 bases. Trimming removed 6 bases at V and 3 bases at J, with 15 bases between. The CDR3 length is 15 residues. Germline values: CDR1 LNHDA, CDR2 SQIVND (reference sequence). The CDR3, as DNA: TGTGCCAGTAGCCAAAATACAGGGTCCAATCAGCCCCAGCATTTT. The encoded protein is CASSQNTGSNQPQHF. Full variable domain (rest looked up from reference TRBV19 and TRBJ1-5): DGGITQSPKYLFRKEGQNVTLSCEQNLNHDAMYWYRQDPGQGLRLIYYSQIVNDFQKGDIAEGYSVSREKKESFPLTVTSAQKNPTAFYLCASSQNTGSNQPQHFGDGTRLSIL.

In this sample, this clone turned up a few times. The chain recombines TRBV30 with TRBJ1-4; 7 bases line up with TRBD1. Germline V gene data show CDR1 as GTSNPN and CDR2 as SVGIG (reference sequence). CDR3 size: 13 residues. V lost 1 base and J lost 5; bases outside the gene matches: 1. The CDR3 here is CAWSGDSNEKLFF. In DNA, the CDR3 is TGTGCCTGGAGTGGGGACAGCAATGAAAAACTGTTTTTT.

This chain uses TRBV4-2 with TRBJ1-5, with 10 bases that match TRBD1. Germline V gene sequence: CDR1 LGHNA, CDR2 YNFKEQ. There are 16 residues in the CDR3. The J segment lost 2 bases and the V segment lost 0 bases, leaving 1 base of the junction unmatched. The CDR3 sequence: CASSQEDRGGNQPQHF. The DNA of the CDR3 is TGTGCCAGCAGCCAAGAGGACAGGGGGGGCAATCAGCCCCAGCATTTT.

The chain is built from TRBV5-4 and TRBJ1-5, with unresolved D. Deletions cut 4 bases from V and 0 bases from J, with 11 bases between. Germline lookup yields CDR1 SGHNT and CDR2 YYREEE (reference sequence). The length of the CDR3 is 15 residues. The CDR3: CASSPGGNSNQPQHF. As DNA, the CDR3 is TGTGCCAGCAGCCCCGGCGGGAATAGCAATCAGCCCCAGCATTTT. The full variable domain, rest sourced from reference TRBV5-4 and TRBJ1-5, is ETGVTQSPTHLIKTRGQQVTLRCSSQSGHNTVSWYQQALGQGPQFIFQYYREEENGRGNFPPRFSGLQFPNYSSELNVNALELDDSALYLCASSPGGNSNQPQHFGDGTRLSIL.

The V and J genes are TRBV11-2 and TRBJ1-1; no reliable D call. The CDR3 runs to 13 residues. CDR1 and CDR2 (germline): SGHAT, FQNNGV. Trimming took 0 bases from V and 6 from J, leaving 8 bases between them. The CDR3 DNA is TGTGCCAGCAGCTTAGAATTCAGCGCTGAAGCTTTCTTT. Translated: CASSLEFSAEAFF.

The J gene is TRBJ2-7, the V gene TRBV10-2; no clear D gene. The CDR3 has 15 residues. Trimming took 4 bases from V and 3 from J, leaving 16 bases between them. From germline, CDR1 is WSHSY and CDR2 SAAADI. The CDR3 sequence: CASSGYPRRSYEQYV. The CDR3 region has the DNA TGCGCCAGCAGTGGATACCCTAGACGGAGCTACGAGCAGTACGTC.

The chain combines TRBV5-1 with TRBJ1-2, with a possible D match to TRBD1 (6 bases). V shed 0 bases and J shed 8 bases, with 17 bases lying between them. The CDR3 extends over 15 amino acids. Germline V lookup: CDR1 SGHRS, CDR2 YFSETQ. This CDR3 reads CASSLAGGAQEGYTF. The CDR3 DNA follows: TGCGCCAGCAGCTTGGCCGGGGGGGCGCAGGAAGGCTACACCTTC.

A few counts support this clone. The genes are TRBV2 and TRBJ2-5, with 9 positions matching TRBD2. Germline CDR1 and CDR2: SNHLY and FYNNEI. The V and J ends lost 5 bases and 5 bases, in that order; junction bases with no gene match: 9. CDR3 size: 15 residues. The CDR3 loop is CASSPGAGGPETQYF. The CDR3 DNA sequence: TGTGCCAGCAGTCCAGGCGCGGGAGGGCCCGAGACCCAGTACTTC.

Only one count was recorded for this clone. The V call is TRBV19, the J call TRBJ1-1, with a weak D call TRBD1 (6 bases). The CDR3 runs to 13 residues. V lost 5 bases and J 0 bases, leaving 7 bases between the germline ends. The germline gives CDR1 LNHDA, CDR2 SQIVND (reference sequence). As DNA, the CDR3 is TGTGCCAGTAGTGCAGGGGTGAACACTGAAGCTTTCTTT. Amino acid sequence: CASSAGVNTEAFF.